This TCR beta chain was sequenced during a study of OX40 agonist ivuxolimab in advanced cancers. Study background: Partial response was recorded in three patients: one hepatocellular carcinoma and two cutaneous melanoma cases.

From germline, CDR1 is LNHNV and CDR2 YYDKDF (reference sequence). CDR3 length equals 15 residues. The V gene lost 1 base and the J gene lost 0 bases, with 7 bases spanning the gap. TCRdb's copy holds only in-frame clones and misses some; the assay was immunoSEQ multiplex PCR. The sample has tens of thousands of clones, around four fifths seen once. The rearrangement links TRBV15 to TRBJ1-3; unclear D gene. Sequencing was performed on CD4+ or CD8+ T cells sorted from blood, taken in a trial of the OX40 agonist ivuxolimab. This TCR was sampled from an adult with an advanced solid tumor such as melanoma, head and neck, liver or kidney cancer. As DNA, the CDR3 is TGTGCCACCAGCAGAGGCCCAGGCTCTGGAAACACCATATATTTT. Translated: CATSRGPGSGNTIYF.